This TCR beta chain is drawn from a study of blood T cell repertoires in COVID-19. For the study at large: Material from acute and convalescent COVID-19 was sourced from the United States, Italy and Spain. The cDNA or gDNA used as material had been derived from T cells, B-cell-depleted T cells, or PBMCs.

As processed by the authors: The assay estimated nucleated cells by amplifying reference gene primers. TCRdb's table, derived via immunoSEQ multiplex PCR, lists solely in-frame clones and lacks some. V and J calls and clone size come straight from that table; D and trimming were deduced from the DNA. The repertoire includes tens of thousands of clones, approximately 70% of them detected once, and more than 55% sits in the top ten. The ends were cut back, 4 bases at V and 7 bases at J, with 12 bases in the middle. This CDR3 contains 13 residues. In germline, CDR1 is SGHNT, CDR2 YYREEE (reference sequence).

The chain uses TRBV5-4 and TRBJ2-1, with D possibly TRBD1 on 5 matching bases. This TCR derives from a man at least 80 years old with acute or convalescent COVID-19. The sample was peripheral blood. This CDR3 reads CASSPRTFNEQFF. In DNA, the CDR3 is TGTGCCAGCAGCCCACGGACATTTAATGAGCAGTTCTTC.